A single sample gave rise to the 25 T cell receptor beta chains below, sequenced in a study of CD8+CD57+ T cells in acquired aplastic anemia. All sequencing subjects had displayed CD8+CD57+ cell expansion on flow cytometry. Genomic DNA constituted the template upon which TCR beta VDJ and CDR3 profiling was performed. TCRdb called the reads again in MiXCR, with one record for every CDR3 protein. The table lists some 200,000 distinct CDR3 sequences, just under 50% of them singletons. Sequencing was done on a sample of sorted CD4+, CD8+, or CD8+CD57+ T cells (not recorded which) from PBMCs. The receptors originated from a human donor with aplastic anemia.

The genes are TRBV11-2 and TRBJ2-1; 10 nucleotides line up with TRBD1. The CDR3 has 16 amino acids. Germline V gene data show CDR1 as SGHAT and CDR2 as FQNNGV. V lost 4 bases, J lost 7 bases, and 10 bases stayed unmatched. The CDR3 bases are TGTGCCAGCAGCTCCGGGACAGGGGCGAAGAGAAATGAGCAGTTCTTC. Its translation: CASSSGTGAKRNEQFF. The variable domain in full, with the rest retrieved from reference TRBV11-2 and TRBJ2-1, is EAGVAQSPRYKIIEKRQSVAFWCNPISGHATLYWYQQILGQGPKLLIQFQNNGVVDDSQLPKDRFSAERLKGVDSTLKIQPAKLEDSAVYLCASSSGTGAKRNEQFFGPGTRLTVL.

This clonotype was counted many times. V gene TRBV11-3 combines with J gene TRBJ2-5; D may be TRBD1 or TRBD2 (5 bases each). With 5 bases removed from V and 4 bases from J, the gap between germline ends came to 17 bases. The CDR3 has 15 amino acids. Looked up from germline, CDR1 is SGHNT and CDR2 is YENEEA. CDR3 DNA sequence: TGTGCCAGCAGCCCTCACGGAGAGGGGCGAGAGACCCAGTACTTC. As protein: CASSPHGEGRETQYF. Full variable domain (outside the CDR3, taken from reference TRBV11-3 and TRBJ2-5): EAGVVQSPRYKIIEKKQPVAFWCNPISGHNTLYWYLQNLGQGPELLIRYENEEAVDDSQLPKDRFSAERLKGVDSTLKIQPAELGDSAVYLCASSPHGEGRETQYFGPGTRLLVL.

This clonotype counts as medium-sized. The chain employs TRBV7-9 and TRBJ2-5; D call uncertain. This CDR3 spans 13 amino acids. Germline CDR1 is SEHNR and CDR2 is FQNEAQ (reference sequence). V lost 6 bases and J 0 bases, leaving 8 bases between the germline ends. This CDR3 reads CASRGPYQETQYF. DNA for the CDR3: TGTGCCAGCAGGGGCCCTTACCAAGAGACCCAGTACTTC.

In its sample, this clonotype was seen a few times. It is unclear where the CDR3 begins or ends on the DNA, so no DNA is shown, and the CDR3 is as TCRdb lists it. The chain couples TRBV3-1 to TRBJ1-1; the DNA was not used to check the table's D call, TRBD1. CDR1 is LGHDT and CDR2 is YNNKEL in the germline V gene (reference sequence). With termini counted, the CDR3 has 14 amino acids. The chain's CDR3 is CASSQDGFGRGTFF.

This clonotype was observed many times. The chain's CDR3 is CSGLSTDTQYF. The CDR3 DNA reads TGCAGTGGATTGAGCACAGATACGCAGTATTTT. The V gene is TRBV20-1, the J gene TRBJ2-3; D call uncertain. V was trimmed by 7 bases and J by 0 bases, leaving 5 bases between them. The CDR3 covers 11 residues. The germline V gene encodes CDR1 DFQATT and CDR2 SNEGSKA (reference sequence).

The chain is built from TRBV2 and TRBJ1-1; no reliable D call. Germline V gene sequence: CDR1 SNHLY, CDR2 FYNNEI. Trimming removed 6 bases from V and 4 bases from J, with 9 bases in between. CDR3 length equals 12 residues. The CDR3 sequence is CASRDVSTEAFF. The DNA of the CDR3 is TGTGCCAGCAGGGACGTTTCCACTGAAGCTTTCTTT.

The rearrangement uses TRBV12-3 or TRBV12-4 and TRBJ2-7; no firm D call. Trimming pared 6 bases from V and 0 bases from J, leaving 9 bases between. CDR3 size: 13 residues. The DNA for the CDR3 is TGTGCCAGCAGCCTAGTGAGCTCCTACGAGCAGTACTTC. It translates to CASSLVSSYEQYF.

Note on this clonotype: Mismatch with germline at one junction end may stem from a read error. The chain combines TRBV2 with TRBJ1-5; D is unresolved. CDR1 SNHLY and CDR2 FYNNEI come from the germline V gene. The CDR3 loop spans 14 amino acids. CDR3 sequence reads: CASSEGGFGQPQHF. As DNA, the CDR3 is TGTGCCAGCAGTGAGGGTGGCTTCGGGCAGCCCCAGCACTTT.

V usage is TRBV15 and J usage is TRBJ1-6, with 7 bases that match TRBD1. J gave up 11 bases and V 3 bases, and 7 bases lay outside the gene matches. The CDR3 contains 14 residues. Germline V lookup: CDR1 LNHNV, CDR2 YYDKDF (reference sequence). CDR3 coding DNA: TGTGCCACCAGCAGCCAAACAGGGGTTGCACCCCTCCACTTT. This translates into CATSSQTGVAPLHF.

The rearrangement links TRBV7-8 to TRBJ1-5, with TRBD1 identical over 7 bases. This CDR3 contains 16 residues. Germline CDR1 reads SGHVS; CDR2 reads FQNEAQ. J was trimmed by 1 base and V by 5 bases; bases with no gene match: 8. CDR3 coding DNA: TGTGCCAGCAGCCGCACCCGGGACAGCAGCAATCAGCCCCAGCATTTT. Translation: CASSRTRDSSNQPQHF.

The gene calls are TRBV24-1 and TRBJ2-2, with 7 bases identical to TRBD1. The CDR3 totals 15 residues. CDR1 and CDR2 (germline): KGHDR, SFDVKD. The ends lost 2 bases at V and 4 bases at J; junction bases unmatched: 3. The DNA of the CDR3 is TGTGCCACCAGTGATTGGACAGGATCCACCGGGGAGCTGTTTTTT. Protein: CATSDWTGSTGELFF.

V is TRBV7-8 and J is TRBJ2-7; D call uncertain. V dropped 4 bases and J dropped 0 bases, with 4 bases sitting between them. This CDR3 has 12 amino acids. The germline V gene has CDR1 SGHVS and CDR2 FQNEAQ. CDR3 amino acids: CASSWSSYEQYF. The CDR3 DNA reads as TGTGCCAGCAGCTGGAGCTCCTACGAGCAGTACTTC.

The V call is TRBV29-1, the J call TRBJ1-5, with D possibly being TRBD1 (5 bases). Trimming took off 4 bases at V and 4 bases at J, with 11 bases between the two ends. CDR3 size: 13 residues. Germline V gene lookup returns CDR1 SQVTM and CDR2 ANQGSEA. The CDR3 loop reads CSVVEGTNQPQHF. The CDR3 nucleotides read TGCAGCGTTGTAGAGGGGACGAATCAGCCCCAGCATTTT.

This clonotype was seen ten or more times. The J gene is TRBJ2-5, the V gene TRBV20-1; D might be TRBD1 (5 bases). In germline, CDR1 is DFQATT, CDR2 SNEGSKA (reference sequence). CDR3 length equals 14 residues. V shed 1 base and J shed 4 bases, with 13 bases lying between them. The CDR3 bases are TGCAGTGCTAGAGGGGGCAACTTTCGAGAGACCCAGTACTTC. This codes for CSARGGNFRETQYF.

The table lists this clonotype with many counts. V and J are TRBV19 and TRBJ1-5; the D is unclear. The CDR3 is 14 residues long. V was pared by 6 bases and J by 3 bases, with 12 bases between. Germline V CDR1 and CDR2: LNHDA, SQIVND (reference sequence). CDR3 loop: CASRAPDYNQPQHF. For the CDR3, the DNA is TGTGCCAGTAGGGCACCTGACTACAATCAGCCCCAGCATTTT.

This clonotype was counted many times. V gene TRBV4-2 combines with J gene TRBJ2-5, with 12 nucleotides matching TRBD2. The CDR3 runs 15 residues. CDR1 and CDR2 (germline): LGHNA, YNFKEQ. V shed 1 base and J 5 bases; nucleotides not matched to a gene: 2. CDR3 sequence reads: CASSQGTSGTETQYF. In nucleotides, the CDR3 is TGTGCCAGCAGCCAAGGGACTAGCGGGACGGAGACCCAGTACTTC.

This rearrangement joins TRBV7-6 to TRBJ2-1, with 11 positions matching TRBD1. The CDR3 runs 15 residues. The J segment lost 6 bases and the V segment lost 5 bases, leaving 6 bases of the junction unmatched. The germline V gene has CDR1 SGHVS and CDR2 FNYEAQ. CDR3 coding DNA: TGTGCCAGCAGCCCGGGACAGGGGGTCGTCAATGAGCAGTTCTTC. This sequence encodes CASSPGQGVVNEQFF.

Here the CDR3 DNA reads TGCGCCAGCACCCTTTCCGGGGCCCAGAACACTGAAGCTTTCTTT. Amino acids: CASTLSGAQNTEAFF. The chain recombines TRBV4-1 with TRBJ1-1; TRBD1 is a possible D gene (5 bases). Trimming took off 7 bases at V and 1 base at J, with 16 bases between the two ends. Germline CDR1 and CDR2: MGHRA and YSYEKL. The CDR3 extends over 15 amino acids.

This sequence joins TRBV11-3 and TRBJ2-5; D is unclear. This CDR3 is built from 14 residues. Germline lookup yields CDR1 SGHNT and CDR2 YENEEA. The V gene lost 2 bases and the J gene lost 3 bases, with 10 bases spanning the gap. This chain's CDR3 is CASSLRRVKETQYF. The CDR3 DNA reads TGTGCCAGCAGCTTACGACGAGTAAAAGAGACCCAGTACTTC.

The CDR3 is CASSTEGAASYEQYF. The CDR3 DNA reads TGCGCCAGCAGTACTGAGGGGGCTGCCTCCTACGAGCAGTACTTC. The genes are TRBV5-1 and TRBJ2-7; 7 bases are shared with TRBD1. The CDR3 covers 15 residues. The germline gives CDR1 SGHRS, CDR2 YFSETQ. J lost 0 bases, V lost 5 bases, and 8 bases had no gene match.

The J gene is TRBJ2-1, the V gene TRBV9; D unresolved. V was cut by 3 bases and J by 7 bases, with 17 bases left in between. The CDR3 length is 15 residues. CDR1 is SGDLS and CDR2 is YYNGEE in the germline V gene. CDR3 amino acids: CASSAKLGSGNEQFF. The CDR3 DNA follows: TGTGCCAGCAGCGCCAAGTTAGGGTCTGGGAATGAGCAGTTCTTC.

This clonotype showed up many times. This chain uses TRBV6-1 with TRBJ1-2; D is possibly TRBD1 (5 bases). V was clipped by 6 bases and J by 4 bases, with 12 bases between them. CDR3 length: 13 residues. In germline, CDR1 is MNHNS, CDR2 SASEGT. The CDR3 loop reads CASRMETVYGYTF. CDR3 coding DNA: TGTGCCAGCAGGATGGAGACAGTCTATGGCTACACCTTC.

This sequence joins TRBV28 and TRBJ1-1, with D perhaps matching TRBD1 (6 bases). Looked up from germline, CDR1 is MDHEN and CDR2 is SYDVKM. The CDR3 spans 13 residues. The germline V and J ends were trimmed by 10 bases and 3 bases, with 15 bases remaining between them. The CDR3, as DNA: TGTGCCAACCCAGACAGGCCGGACACTGAAGCTTTCTTT. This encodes CANPDRPDTEAFF.

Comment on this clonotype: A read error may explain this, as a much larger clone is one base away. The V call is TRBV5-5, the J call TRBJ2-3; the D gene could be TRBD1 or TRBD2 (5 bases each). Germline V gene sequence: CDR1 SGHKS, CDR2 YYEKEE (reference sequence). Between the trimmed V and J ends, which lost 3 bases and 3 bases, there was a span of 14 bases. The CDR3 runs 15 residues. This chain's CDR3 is CASSSRGEGTDTQYF. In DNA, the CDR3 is TGTGCCAGCAGCTCGAGGGGAGAAGGGACAGATACGCAGTATTTT.

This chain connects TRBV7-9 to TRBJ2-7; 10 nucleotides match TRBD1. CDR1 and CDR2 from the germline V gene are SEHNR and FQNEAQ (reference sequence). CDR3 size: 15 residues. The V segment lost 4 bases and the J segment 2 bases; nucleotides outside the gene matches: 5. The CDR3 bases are TGTGCCAGCAGCTCGGGACAGGGGCTTACCTACGAGCAGTACTTC. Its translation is CASSSGQGLTYEQYF. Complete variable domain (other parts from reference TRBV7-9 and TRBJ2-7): DTGVSQNPRHKITKRGQNVTFRCDPISEHNRLYWYRQTLGQGPEFLTYFQNEAQLEKSRLLSDRFSAERPKGSFSTLEIQRTEQGDSAMYLCASSSGQGLTYEQYFGPGTRLTVT.